This TCR beta chain appears in the sequencing data of a study of CD8+ T cells in alopecia areata. Germline lookup yields CDR1 SNHLY and CDR2 FYNNEI. V shed 6 bases, J shed 0 bases, and the junction held 12 bases outside the gene matches. The CDR3 spans 18 residues. After isolation, RNA underwent reverse transcription to generate cDNA as the sequencing template. Assay used: immunoSEQ multiplex PCR; TCRdb lists only in-frame clones, some missing. Counted here are 140,000 to 150,000 clones, approximately 56% occurring once; the ten biggest clones make up 35% to 40%. J is TRBJ1-5 and V is TRBV2; 9 positions match TRBD1. This sequence originates from a human donor in good health. Sequencing was carried out using CD8+ T cells sorted from blood. CDR3 nucleotide sequence: TGTGCCAGCAGGGGACAGGGAATCAGGGATTATAGCAATCAGCCCCAGCATTTT. Translation gives CASRGQGIRDYSNQPQHF.